Each of the 22 T cell receptor beta chains below was sequenced from the same sample in a study of blood T cell repertoires in COVID-19. Using immunoSEQ multiplex PCR, the repertoire was profiled, and TCRdb retains in-frame clones only, with some absent. This sample carries some 180,000 clones, approximately 80% of them seen once, and the ten largest clones take around an eighth. The sequencing sample was made of PBMCs or T cells enriched from blood (not recorded which). The receptor source for this set is a man in his 60s who had been exposed to COVID-19.

The chain carries TRBV29-1 and TRBJ1-1, with D possibly matching TRBD1 (6 bases). The V end lost 5 bases, the J end lost 1 base, and 17 bases lay between the germline ends. The germline V gene encodes CDR1 SQVTM and CDR2 ANQGSEA. The CDR3 has 15 amino acids. The CDR3 DNA is TGCAGCGTTATGACAGGCCCCTCGGGGAACACTGAAGCTTTCTTT. This codes for CSVMTGPSGNTEAFF.

The chain carries TRBV27 and TRBJ2-7; TRBD1 agrees at 12 bases. The CDR3 is 16 amino acids. With V trimmed by 1 base and J by 6 bases, 7 bases remained unmatched. Germline V gene data show CDR1 as MNHEY and CDR2 as SMNVEV (reference sequence). The DNA of the CDR3 is TGTGCCAGCAGTTTATTGGGGGGGACAGGGGGCTCCGAGCAGTACTTC. Translated: CASSLLGGTGGSEQYF.

CDR3 in amino acids: CASSVRDRPSTDTQYF. The CDR3, as DNA: TGTGCCAGCAGCGTCCGGGACAGGCCTAGCACAGATACGCAGTATTTT. This chain joins TRBV7-8 and TRBJ2-3, with 8 positions matching TRBD1. This CDR3 has 16 amino acids. The germline V gene has CDR1 SGHVS and CDR2 FQNEAQ. Losses at the gene ends were 5 bases for V and 0 bases for J; bases not matched to a gene: 7.

V usage is TRBV9 and J usage is TRBJ2-7; perhaps TRBD2 as D (6 bases). This CDR3 region has 15 residues. CDR1 is SGDLS, CDR2 YYNGEE, per germline. Trimming left V 4 bases short and J 3 bases short, with 17 bases between. The CDR3 reads CASSPFLEGYYEQYF. The CDR3 DNA reads TGTGCCAGCAGCCCCTTCCTGGAGGGGTACTACGAGCAGTACTTC.

This chain links TRBV2 with TRBJ1-5; D is unclear. Germline CDR1 and CDR2: SNHLY and FYNNEI. The CDR3 contains 12 residues. Trimming shortened V by 7 bases and J by 6 bases, and 10 bases separated the two germline ends. The CDR3 reads CASTSPGQPQHF. The CDR3 DNA sequence: TGTGCCAGCACGTCCCCCGGTCAGCCCCAGCATTTT.

This clone occurred a few times. CDR3 nucleotide sequence: TGTGCCAGCAGCCCTCAAACGGGACAGGGGTCTCGCTACACCTTC. This encodes CASSPQTGQGSRYTF. The V call is TRBV28, the J call TRBJ1-2, with 10 nucleotides matching TRBD1. Germline assignment: CDR1 MDHEN and CDR2 SYDVKM. This CDR3 contains 15 residues. V dropped 6 bases and J dropped 9; count of bases not matched to a gene: 13.

For the CDR3, the DNA is TGTGCCATCCTGGGGGGCGGGGGCGAGCAGTACTTC. This codes for CAILGGGGEQYF. This sequence joins TRBV10-3 and TRBJ2-7, with D possibly matching TRBD2 (7 bases). V lost 8 bases to trimming and J lost 6 bases, with 14 bases between them. Germline values: CDR1 ENHRY, CDR2 SYGVKD. The CDR3 runs 12 residues.

The chain uses TRBV11-3 and TRBJ1-3, with D possibly matching TRBD1 (5 bases). The V gene lost 5 bases and the J gene lost 4 bases, with 12 bases spanning the gap. The V gene's germline CDR1 is SGHNT and CDR2 YENEEA. This CDR3 is 14 amino acids long. CDR3: CASSRGTSGNTIYF. CDR3 bases: TGTGCCAGCAGCAGGGGAACGTCCGGAAACACCATATATTTT.

This clone was seen only a few times. The chain recombines TRBV10-2 with TRBJ1-1; weak D call: TRBD1 (5 bases). Germline lookup yields CDR1 WSHSY and CDR2 SAAADI. The length of the CDR3 is 14 residues. With 2 bases removed from V and 4 bases from J, the gap between germline ends came to 11 bases. The CDR3 region is CASSETGWGTEAFF. CDR3 DNA sequence: TGCGCCAGCAGTGAGACAGGATGGGGCACTGAAGCTTTCTTT.

This clone has at least ten counts. The rearrangement uses TRBV5-6 and TRBJ2-7; 7 nucleotides agree with TRBD1. The CDR3 runs 16 residues. Per germline, CDR1 SGHDT and CDR2 YYEEEE. V gave up 0 bases and J gave up 1 base; unmatched junction bases: 7. Here the CDR3 reads CASSLGPGQRSYEQYF. DNA of the CDR3: TGTGCCAGCAGCTTGGGGCCGGGACAGAGATCCTACGAGCAGTACTTC.

The chain links TRBV7-2 to TRBJ2-7, with 7 bases identical to TRBD2. With V trimmed by 7 bases and J by 0 bases, 6 bases remained unmatched. Germline V gene data show CDR1 as SGHTA and CDR2 as FQGNSA. This CDR3 has 14 residues. The CDR3 region is CASKPGLSSYEQYF. DNA for the CDR3: TGTGCCAGCAAACCGGGACTAAGCTCCTACGAGCAGTACTTC.

In its sample, this clone was seen once. The chain joins TRBV10-3 to TRBJ1-2; unclear D gene. V lost 2 bases, J lost 7 bases, and 17 bases lay in between. Germline CDR1 is ENHRY and CDR2 is SYGVKD. The CDR3 has 15 residues. The CDR3 loop is CAISEEEPAFGGYTF. For the CDR3, the DNA is TGTGCCATCAGTGAGGAAGAGCCCGCTTTTGGTGGCTACACCTTC.

This chain joins TRBV9 and TRBJ1-6; no clear D gene. Germline values: CDR1 SGDLS, CDR2 YYNGEE. Deletions cut 0 bases from V and 6 bases from J, with 13 bases between. There are 16 residues in the CDR3. In DNA, the CDR3 is TGTGCCAGCAGCGTAGACGGAGGGTCCCTTAATTCACCCCTCCACTTT. It encodes CASSVDGGSLNSPLHF.

The gene calls are TRBV5-4 and TRBJ2-7; 8 nucleotides agree with TRBD1. The V gene end was trimmed by 4 bases and the J gene end by 2 bases; junction bases not matched to a gene: 8. CDR1 is SGHNT and CDR2 is YYREEE in the germline V gene (reference sequence). The CDR3 is 15 amino acids. The CDR3, as DNA: TGTGCCAGCAGCCCCAGGGCAGGGGGCCCCTACGAGCAGTACTTC. Encoded protein: CASSPRAGGPYEQYF.

The genes are TRBV11-1 and TRBJ2-7, with a weak D call TRBD2 (5 bases). Germline-derived CDR1 and CDR2 are SGHAT and FQDESV (reference sequence). V lost 3 bases, J lost 1 base, and 10 bases lay in between. CDR3 length: 14 residues. CDR3 in DNA: TGTGCCAGCAGCTTTCTTCGGGAATCCTACGAGCAGTACTTC. Amino acids: CASSFLRESYEQYF.

The genes are TRBV30 and TRBJ2-2; D gene uncertain. Germline-derived CDR1 and CDR2 are GTSNPN and SVGIG (reference sequence). Between the trimmed V and J ends, which lost 2 bases and 4 bases, there was a span of 8 bases. This CDR3 region has 13 residues. CDR3 nucleotides: TGTGCCTGGAGTCAACAAAGCACCGGGGAGCTGTTTTTT. Translating gives CAWSQQSTGELFF.

The chain employs TRBV19 and TRBJ2-5; no firm D call. CDR1 is LNHDA and CDR2 is SQIVND in the germline V gene (reference sequence). Trimming took 3 bases from V and 5 from J, leaving 10 bases between them. The length of the CDR3 is 13 residues. The CDR3 sequence: CASSIISEETQYF. In nucleotides, the CDR3 is TGTGCCAGTAGTATTATCAGCGAGGAGACCCAGTACTTC.

The rearrangement uses TRBV9 and TRBJ2-2; TRBD2 matches at 14 bases. The CDR3 is 19 residues long. Germline trimming cut 4 bases from V and 5 bases from J; bases unmatched to any gene: 13. Germline CDR1 reads SGDLS; CDR2 reads YYNGEE. CDR3 sequence (DNA): TGTGCCAGCAGCCCGGAGCTTGGGACTAGCGGGAGTTGGACCGGGGAGCTGTTTTTT. This codes for CASSPELGTSGSWTGELFF. The full variable domain, its missing parts supplied by reference TRBV9 and TRBJ2-2, is DSGVTQTPKHLITATGQRVTLRCSPRSGDLSVYWYQQSLDQGLQFLIQYYNGEERAKGNILERFSAQQFPDLHSELNLSSLELGDSALYFCASSPELGTSGSWTGELFFGEGSRLTVL.

This clone was seen only a few times. The V and J genes are TRBV19 and TRBJ2-2; D remains ambiguous. This CDR3 spans 12 amino acids. Trimming took 7 bases from V and 1 from J, leaving 4 bases between them. Germline V gene lookup returns CDR1 LNHDA and CDR2 SQIVND (reference sequence). The CDR3 spells CASNLNTGELFF. For the CDR3, the DNA is TGTGCCAGTAATCTGAACACCGGGGAGCTGTTTTTT.

V gene TRBV7-8 combines with J gene TRBJ2-7, with 9 bases fitting TRBD2. The V segment lost 5 bases and the J segment 6 bases; nucleotides outside the gene matches: 8. This CDR3 is built from 14 residues. CDR1 and CDR2 (germline): SGHVS, FQNEAQ. The CDR3 bases are TGTGCCAGCAGCGTAATAGCGGGAGCCCTCGAGCAGTACTTC. Translated, it gives CASSVIAGALEQYF. The variable domain in full, with the rest retrieved from reference TRBV7-8 and TRBJ2-7, is GAGVSQSPRYKVAKRGQDVALRCDPISGHVSLFWYQQALGQGPEFLTYFQNEAQLDKSGLPSDRFFAERPEGSVSTLKIQRTQQEDSAVYLCASSVIAGALEQYFGPGTRLTVT.

V and J are TRBV6-4 and TRBJ2-2, with TRBD1 matching 7 bases. The CDR3 extends over 13 amino acids. J was trimmed by 4 bases and V by 8 bases; bases with no gene match: 4. Germline V gene lookup returns CDR1 MRHNA and CDR2 SNTAGT. The DNA for the CDR3 is TGTGCCAGCCGGACAGGAAGCACCGGGGAGCTGTTTTTT. Translating it yields CASRTGSTGELFF.

This rearrangement joins TRBV2 to TRBJ2-7, with TRBD1 identical over 7 bases. The germline gives CDR1 SNHLY, CDR2 FYNNEI. CDR3 length equals 12 residues. The ends lost 5 bases at V and 7 bases at J; junction bases unmatched: 5. CDR3 protein: CASSPTGKEQYF. The CDR3 DNA is TGTGCCAGCAGTCCGACAGGGAAAGAGCAGTACTTC.